Presented here are 13 T cell receptor beta chains from one specimen sequenced in a study of blood T cell repertoires in COVID-19. Produced via immunoSEQ multiplex PCR; TCRdb's table is partial and in-frame only. The table records about 150,000 clones, around 88% of them present only once. Sequencing input: peripheral blood. The origin of the receptors is a man aged 55 to 70 with active or convalescent COVID-19.

The chain couples TRBV21-1 to TRBJ1-2. TRBV21-1 is annotated as a pseudogene. The CDR3 totals 13 residues. The CDR3 loop reads CASSKELDYGYTF. Here the CDR3 DNA reads TGTGCCAGCAGCAAAGAACTTGACTATGGCTACACCTTC.

V is TRBV10-3 and J is TRBJ2-5; 10 bases match TRBD2. V was pared by 5 bases and J by 4 bases, with 1 base of the junction left unmatched. This CDR3 has 13 residues. Germline assignment: CDR1 ENHRY and CDR2 SYGVKD. CDR3 residues: CAISSGGGETQYF. CDR3 DNA: TGTGCCATCAGTAGCGGGGGGGGAGAGACCCAGTACTTC.

The chain combines TRBV4-2 with TRBJ1-2; 7 nucleotides agree with TRBD1. V shed 0 bases, J shed 6 bases, and the junction held 7 bases outside the gene matches. Germline V gene lookup returns CDR1 LGHNA and CDR2 YNFKEQ. There are 15 residues in the CDR3. CDR3 in DNA: TGTGCCAGCAGCCAAGAGTCGGGACAGAAGGATGGCTACACCTTC. Translation gives CASSQESGQKDGYTF.

The chain couples TRBV20-1 to TRBJ2-1; D gene unclear. V was shortened by 3 bases and J by 9 bases, with 21 bases between the two germline ends. Germline-derived CDR1 and CDR2 are DFQATT and SNEGSKA (reference sequence). CDR3 size: 15 residues. The CDR3 DNA reads as TGCAGTGCTAGTTTTTCAGAACTACTTAGAGGTGAGCAGTTCTTC. Residues: CSASFSELLRGEQFF.

The chain couples TRBV28 to TRBJ1-5; D is ambiguous. The V and J ends lost 1 base and 2 bases respectively, with 6 bases between them. The CDR3 length is 14 residues. Per the germline V gene, CDR1 is MDHEN and CDR2 is SYDVKM. CDR3 loop: CASSLLRGNQPQHF. In DNA, the CDR3 is TGTGCCAGCAGTTTATTGAGGGGCAATCAGCCCCAGCATTTT. The full variable domain, rest sourced from reference TRBV28 and TRBJ1-5, is DVKVTQSSRYLVKRTGEKVFLECVQDMDHENMFWYRQDPGLGLRLIYFSYDVKMKEKGDIPEGYSVSREKKERFSLILESASTNQTSMYLCASSLLRGNQPQHFGDGTRLSIL.

This chain connects TRBV7-2 to TRBJ2-3; 12 bases agree with TRBD2. The CDR3 runs to 17 residues. Germline CDR1 and CDR2: SGHTA and FQGNSA. V shed 2 bases and J 0 bases; nucleotides not matched to a gene: 3. CDR3 protein: CASSLSGTSGSTDTQYF. As DNA, the CDR3 is TGTGCCAGCAGCTTATCCGGGACTAGCGGGAGCACAGATACGCAGTATTTT.

CDR3 sequence: CASSRTGVEQYF. The DNA for the CDR3 is TGTGCCAGCAGCCGGACAGGGGTCGAGCAGTACTTC. J is TRBJ2-7 and V is TRBV7-2; 9 nucleotides match TRBD1. The CDR3 is 12 amino acids. Germline CDR1 and CDR2: SGHTA and FQGNSA. J lost 6 bases, V lost 5 bases, and 2 bases had no gene match.

The V call is TRBV7-2, the J call TRBJ2-5; 8 bases are a match to TRBD1. In germline, CDR1 is SGHTA, CDR2 FQGNSA. This CDR3 has 14 amino acids. V gave up 4 bases and J gave up 4 bases; unmatched junction bases: 5. The CDR3 region has the DNA TGTGCCAGCAGCTCCAACGGACAGGGAGAGACCCAGTACTTC. The encoded protein is CASSSNGQGETQYF.

This clone was found a few times. The V gene is TRBV5-1, the J gene TRBJ2-2; a weak D match, TRBD2 (6 bases). V was clipped by 5 bases and J by 2 bases, with 13 bases between them. CDR1 SGHRS and CDR2 YFSETQ come from the germline V gene. This CDR3 is 15 amino acids long. CDR3: CASRGSGGNTGELFF. For the CDR3, the DNA is TGCGCCAGCAGAGGGTCCGGGGGAAACACCGGGGAGCTGTTTTTT.

This sequence joins TRBV5-1 and TRBJ1-4, with 7 bases matching TRBD1. Germline V CDR1 and CDR2: SGHRS, YFSETQ. This CDR3 comprises 14 residues. V shed 0 bases and J 8 bases; nucleotides not matched to a gene: 4. The CDR3 nucleotides read TGCGCCAGCAGCTTGGGAGGGGGCAACGAAAAACTGTTTTTT. Amino acid sequence: CASSLGGGNEKLFF. Variable domain in full (rest from reference TRBV5-1 and TRBJ1-4): KAGVTQTPRYLIKTRGQQVTLSCSPISGHRSVSWYQQTPGQGLQFLFEYFSETQRNKGNFPGRFSGRQFSNSRSEMNVSTLELGDSALYLCASSLGGGNEKLFFGSGTQLSVL.

This chain uses TRBV7-3 with TRBJ1-2; 7 bases are shared with TRBD1. Germline V CDR1 and CDR2: SGHTA, FQGTGA. V was clipped by 0 bases and J by 2 bases; unmatched bases: 3. The CDR3 has 15 residues. The CDR3 nucleotides are TGTGCCAGCAGCTTAACGGCAGGGGGGAACTATGGCTACACCTTC. It codes for CASSLTAGGNYGYTF.

This chain links TRBV3-1 (or the pseudogene TRBV3-2) with TRBJ2-3; maybe TRBD2 (6 bases). With 0 bases removed from V and 3 bases from J, the gap between germline ends came to 13 bases. CDR1 LGHDT and CDR2 YNNKEL come from the germline V gene (reference sequence). There are 16 residues in the CDR3. CDR3 sequence reads: CASSQDSGLATDTQYF. CDR3 nucleotide sequence: TGTGCCAGCAGCCAAGATTCCGGGCTAGCGACAGATACGCAGTATTTT.

The chain carries TRBV11-3 and TRBJ2-7; D possibly corresponds to TRBD2 (6 bases). V was pared by 5 bases and J by 0 bases, with 11 bases between. Germline loops: CDR1 SGHNT, CDR2 YENEEA. The CDR3 length is 14 residues. Here the CDR3 DNA reads TGTGCCAGCAGCCCTCGGGGGAGCTCCTACGAGCAGTACTTC. This codes for CASSPRGSSYEQYF.